The 14 T cell receptor beta chains presented below share a single source sample, sequenced in a study of regulatory T cells in long-lasting Graves disease. Time point of the sample: persistent/refractory GD, antithyroid drugs over 5 years with positive TRAb. Generation of the TCR library employed RNA extracted from PBMCs. CDR3-region Arm-PCR and iRepertoire HTBI primers produced the TCR beta libraries. MiXCR, applied by TCRdb to the multiplex PCR reads, yields one record per CDR3 protein. Of 700,000 or so distinct CDR3 sequences in the sample, approximately 29% were seen once. The sequencing used peripheral blood mononuclear cells (PBMCs), collected when the disease was refractory, from a patient treated with antithyroid drugs. Source of these receptors: a female donor with Graves disease.

The genes are TRBV29-1 and TRBJ2-2; no definite D call. This CDR3 region has 13 residues. The V and J ends lost 7 bases and 3 bases respectively, with 12 bases between them. The germline V gene has CDR1 SQVTM and CDR2 ANQGSEA. The CDR3 DNA reads TGCAGCGCAAGCCTCGTGGACACCGGGGAGCTGTTTTTT. It encodes CSASLVDTGELFF.

The V and J genes are TRBV6-1 and TRBJ2-3; TRBD2 aligns across 9 bases. Germline CDR1 and CDR2: MNHNS and SASEGT. The CDR3 contains 15 residues. The V gene end was trimmed by 8 bases and the J gene end by 0 bases; junction bases not matched to a gene: 6. This chain's CDR3 is CASLTSGTSTDTQYF. CDR3 bases: TGTGCCAGCTTGACTAGCGGAACTAGCACAGATACGCAGTATTTT.

The rearrangement joins TRBV2 to TRBJ1-5, with D possibly TRBD1 on 6 matching bases. Trimming stripped 2 bases from V and 7 bases from J, with 15 bases between. Germline CDR1 reads SNHLY; CDR2 reads FYNNEI. The CDR3 spans 15 residues. The CDR3 reads CASSERSGGGQPQHF. The CDR3 nucleotides are TGTGCCAGCAGTGAAAGGTCGGGGGGCGGGCAGCCCCAGCATTTT. Supplemented by reference TRBV2 and TRBJ1-5, the full variable domain reads EPEVTQTPSHQVTQMGQEVILRCVPISNHLYFYWYRQILGQKVEFLVSFYNNEISEKSEIFDDQFSVERPDGSNFTLKIRSTKLEDSAMYFCASSERSGGGQPQHFGDGTRLSIL.

In its sample, this clonotype was seen a few times. V gene TRBV12-3 or TRBV12-4 combines with J gene TRBJ1-5; the D is unclear. The V gene lost 5 bases and the J gene lost 2 bases, with 19 bases spanning the gap. The CDR3 has 17 residues. The CDR3 DNA reads as TGTGCCAGCAGTCAAAACAGAGGACTTGGAGGCAATCAGCCCCAGCATTTT. It encodes CASSQNRGLGGNQPQHF.

CDR3 sequence (DNA): TGTGCCAGCAGTACCGGACAGGGGCCCAATCAGCCCCAGCATTTT. Translated, it gives CASSTGQGPNQPQHF. The rearrangement uses TRBV12-3 or TRBV12-4 and TRBJ1-5; TRBD1 agrees at 9 bases. Trimming removed 5 bases from V and 3 bases from J; junction bases left unmatched: 5. The CDR3 is 15 amino acids.

This clonotype was counted many times. V gene TRBV12-3 or TRBV12-4 combines with J gene TRBJ2-2; D is ambiguous. This CDR3 is built from 17 residues. V was shortened by 1 base and J by 4 bases, with 16 bases between the two germline ends. The CDR3 bases are TGTGCCAGCAGTTTAGGGCCGCCCGGGCAGCCCACCGGGGAGCTGTTTTTT. It translates to CASSLGPPGQPTGELFF.

This chain connects TRBV19 to TRBJ2-7; TRBD1 agrees at 7 bases. The germline gives CDR1 LNHDA, CDR2 SQIVND (reference sequence). The CDR3 loop spans 14 amino acids. V shed 4 bases and J 3 bases; nucleotides not matched to a gene: 6. The CDR3 is CASSSTGAIYEQYF. The CDR3 DNA sequence: TGTGCCAGTAGTAGTACAGGGGCGATCTACGAGCAGTACTTC.

This clonotype turned up a few times. This chain joins TRBV3-1 and TRBJ1-2, with TRBD1 matching 7 bases. V shed 4 bases and J 5 bases; nucleotides not matched to a gene: 10. Germline V gene lookup returns CDR1 LGHDT and CDR2 YNNKEL (reference sequence). The CDR3 covers 15 residues. CDR3 in DNA: TGTGCCAGCAGCCCAATAAGGGACAGTCCGTATGGCTACACCTTC. This encodes CASSPIRDSPYGYTF.

The chain has TRBV10-3 and TRBJ1-6; 7 bases are a match to TRBD1. Germline CDR1 is ENHRY and CDR2 is SYGVKD. With 6 bases clipped from V and 5 bases from J, the junction kept 7 bases outside the gene matches. The CDR3 runs 15 residues. The CDR3 reads CAIRLGTDNNSPLHF. CDR3 nucleotides: TGTGCCATCAGATTAGGGACAGACAATAATTCACCCCTCCACTTT.

The chain couples TRBV5-8 to TRBJ1-6; D is uncertain. The CDR3 spans 14 residues. Trimming stripped 0 bases from V and 7 bases from J, with 8 bases between. The germline V gene has CDR1 SGHTS and CDR2 YDEGEE. This CDR3 reads CASSLGIRNSPLHF. CDR3 bases: TGTGCCAGCAGCTTGGGAATTCGGAATTCACCCCTCCACTTT.

This clonotype showed up just a few times. The rearrangement uses TRBV5-1 and TRBJ2-5; 7 bases fit TRBD1. Per germline, CDR1 SGHRS and CDR2 YFSETQ. The CDR3 covers 15 residues. V shed 1 base and J 2 bases; nucleotides not matched to a gene: 5. CDR3 amino acids: CASSLTGERQETQYF. Here the CDR3 DNA reads TGCGCCAGCAGCTTGACAGGGGAGCGGCAAGAGACCCAGTACTTC. The complete variable domain, with remaining parts taken from reference TRBV5-1 and TRBJ2-5, reads KAGVTQTPRYLIKTRGQQVTLSCSPISGHRSVSWYQQTPGQGLQFLFEYFSETQRNKGNFPGRFSGRQFSNSRSEMNVSTLELGDSALYLCASSLTGERQETQYFGPGTRLLVL.

This clonotype occurred once. The V and J genes are TRBV5-1 and TRBJ2-5; 8 bases are shared with TRBD2. This CDR3 comprises 17 residues. Losses at the gene ends were 0 bases for V and 2 bases for J; bases not matched to a gene: 9. CDR1 SGHRS and CDR2 YFSETQ come from the germline V gene. The CDR3 loop is CASSLAPAGVVQETQYF. The CDR3 nucleotides are TGCGCCAGCAGCTTGGCCCCAGCGGGAGTGGTGCAAGAGACCCAGTACTTC.

This chain joins TRBV5-1 and TRBJ1-3; the D gene is possibly TRBD1 (5 bases). Germline V gene data show CDR1 as SGHRS and CDR2 as YFSETQ. CDR3 length: 17 residues. Between the trimmed V and J ends, which lost 3 bases and 4 bases, there was a span of 20 bases. CDR3 nucleotides: TGCGCCAGCAGCTCAAGGGTCCAGGGATCAGGCGGAAACACCATATATTTT. Its protein product is CASSSRVQGSGGNTIYF.

This clonotype was counted ten times or more. The rearrangement uses TRBV19 and TRBJ2-7; 7 bases are a match to TRBD1. The ends lost 5 bases at V and 2 bases at J; junction bases unmatched: 6. The CDR3 length is 14 residues. Germline values: CDR1 LNHDA, CDR2 SQIVND (reference sequence). CDR3 amino acids: CASSPRQGAYEQYF. Written as DNA, the CDR3 is TGTGCCAGTAGTCCCCGACAGGGCGCCTACGAGCAGTACTTC.